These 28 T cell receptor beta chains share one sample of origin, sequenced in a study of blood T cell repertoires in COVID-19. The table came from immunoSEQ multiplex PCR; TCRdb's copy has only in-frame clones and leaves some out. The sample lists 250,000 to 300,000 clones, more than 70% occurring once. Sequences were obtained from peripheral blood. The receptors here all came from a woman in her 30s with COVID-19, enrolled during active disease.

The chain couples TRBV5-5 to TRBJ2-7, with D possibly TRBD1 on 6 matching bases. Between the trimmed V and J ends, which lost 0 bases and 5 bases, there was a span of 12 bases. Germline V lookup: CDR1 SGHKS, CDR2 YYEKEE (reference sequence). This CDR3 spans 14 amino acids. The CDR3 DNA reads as TGTGCCAGCAGCTTGGGTACAGGGTTTAACGAGCAGTACTTC. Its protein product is CASSLGTGFNEQYF.

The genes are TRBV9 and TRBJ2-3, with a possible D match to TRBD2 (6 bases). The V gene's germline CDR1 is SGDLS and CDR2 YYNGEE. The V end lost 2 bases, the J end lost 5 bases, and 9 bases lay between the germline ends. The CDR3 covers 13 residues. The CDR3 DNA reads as TGTGCCAGCAGCGTCACCGGGGGAGATACGCAGTATTTT. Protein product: CASSVTGGDTQYF.

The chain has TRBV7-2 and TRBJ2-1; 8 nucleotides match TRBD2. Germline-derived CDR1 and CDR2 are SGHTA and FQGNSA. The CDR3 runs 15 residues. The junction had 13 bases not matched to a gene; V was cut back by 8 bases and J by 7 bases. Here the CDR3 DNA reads TGTGCCAGCTCTACCCAGCGGGAGTTCATGAATGAGCAGTTCTTC. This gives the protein CASSTQREFMNEQFF.

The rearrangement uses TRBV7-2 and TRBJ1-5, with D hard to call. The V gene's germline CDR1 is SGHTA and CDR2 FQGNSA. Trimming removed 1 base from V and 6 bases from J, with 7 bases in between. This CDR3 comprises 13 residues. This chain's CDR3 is CASSLGGVQPQHF. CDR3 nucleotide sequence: TGTGCCAGCAGCTTAGGGGGAGTTCAGCCCCAGCATTTT. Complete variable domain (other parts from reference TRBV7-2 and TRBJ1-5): GAGVSQSPSNKVTEKGKDVELRCDPISGHTALYWYRQSLGQGLEFLIYFQGNSAPDKSGLPSDRFSAERTGGSVSTLTIQRTQQEDSAVYLCASSLGGVQPQHFGDGTRLSIL.

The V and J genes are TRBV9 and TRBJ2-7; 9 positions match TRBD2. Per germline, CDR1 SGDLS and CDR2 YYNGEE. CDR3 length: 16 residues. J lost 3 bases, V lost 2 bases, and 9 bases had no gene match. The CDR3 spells CASSVGIGTSYYEQYF. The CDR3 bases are TGTGCCAGCAGCGTTGGGATCGGGACTAGCTACTACGAGCAGTACTTC.

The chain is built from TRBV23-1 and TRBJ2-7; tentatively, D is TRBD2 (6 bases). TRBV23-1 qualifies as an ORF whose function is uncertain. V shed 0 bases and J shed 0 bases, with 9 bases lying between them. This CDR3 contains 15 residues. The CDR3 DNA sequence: TGCGCCAGCAGTCAATCGGGGAGGTCCTCCTACGAGCAGTACTTC. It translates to CASSQSGRSSYEQYF.

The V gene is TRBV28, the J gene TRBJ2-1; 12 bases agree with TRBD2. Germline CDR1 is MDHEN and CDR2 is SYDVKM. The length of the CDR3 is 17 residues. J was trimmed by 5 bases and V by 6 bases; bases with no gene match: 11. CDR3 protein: CASSLGLAGYTDNEQFF. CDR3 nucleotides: TGTGCCAGCAGCCTGGGACTAGCGGGCTATACCGACAATGAGCAGTTCTTC.

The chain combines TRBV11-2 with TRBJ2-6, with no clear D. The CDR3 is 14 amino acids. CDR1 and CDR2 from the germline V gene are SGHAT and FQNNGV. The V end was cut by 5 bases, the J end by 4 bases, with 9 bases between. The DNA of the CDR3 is TGTGCCAGCAGCCTCCAGTCGGGGGCCAACGTCCTGACTTTC. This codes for CASSLQSGANVLTF.

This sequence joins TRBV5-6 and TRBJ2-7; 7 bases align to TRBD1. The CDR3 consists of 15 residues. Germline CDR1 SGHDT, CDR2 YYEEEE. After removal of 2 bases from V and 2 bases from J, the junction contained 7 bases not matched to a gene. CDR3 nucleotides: TGTGCCAGCAGCTTCAGGGGGACCGGTCCCTACGAGCAGTACTTC. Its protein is CASSFRGTGPYEQYF.

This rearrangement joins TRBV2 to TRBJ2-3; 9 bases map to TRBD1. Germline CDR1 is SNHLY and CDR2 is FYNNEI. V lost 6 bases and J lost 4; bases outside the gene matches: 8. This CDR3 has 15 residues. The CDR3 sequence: CASRSNRGLSDTQYF. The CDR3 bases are TGTGCCAGCAGATCTAACAGGGGGCTTTCAGATACGCAGTATTTT. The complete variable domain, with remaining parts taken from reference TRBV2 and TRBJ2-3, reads EPEVTQTPSHQVTQMGQEVILRCVPISNHLYFYWYRQILGQKVEFLVSFYNNEISEKSEIFDDQFSVERPDGSNFTLKIRSTKLEDSAMYFCASRSNRGLSDTQYFGPGTRLTVL.

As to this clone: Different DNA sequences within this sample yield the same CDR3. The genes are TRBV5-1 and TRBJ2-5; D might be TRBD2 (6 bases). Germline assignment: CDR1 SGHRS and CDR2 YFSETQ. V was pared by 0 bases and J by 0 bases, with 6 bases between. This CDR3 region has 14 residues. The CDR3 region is CASSLGDYQETQYF. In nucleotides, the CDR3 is TGCGCCAGCAGCTTGGGGGACTACCAAGAGACCCAGTACTTC. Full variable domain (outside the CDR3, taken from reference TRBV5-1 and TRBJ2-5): KAGVTQTPRYLIKTRGQQVTLSCSPISGHRSVSWYQQTPGQGLQFLFEYFSETQRNKGNFPGRFSGRQFSNSRSEMNVSTLELGDSALYLCASSLGDYQETQYFGPGTRLLVL.

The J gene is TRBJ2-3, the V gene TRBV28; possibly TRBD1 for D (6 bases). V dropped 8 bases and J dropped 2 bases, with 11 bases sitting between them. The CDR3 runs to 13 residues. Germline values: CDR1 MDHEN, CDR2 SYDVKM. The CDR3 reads CASQQGNTDTQYF. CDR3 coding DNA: TGTGCCAGCCAACAGGGAAACACAGATACGCAGTATTTT.

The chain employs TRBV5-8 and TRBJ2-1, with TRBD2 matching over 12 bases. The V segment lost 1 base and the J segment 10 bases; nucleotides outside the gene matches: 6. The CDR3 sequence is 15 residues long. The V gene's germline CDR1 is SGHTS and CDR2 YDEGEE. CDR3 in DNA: TGTGCCAGCAGCTTGCGGACTAGCGGGACGCGCGAGCAGTTCTTC. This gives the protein CASSLRTSGTREQFF.

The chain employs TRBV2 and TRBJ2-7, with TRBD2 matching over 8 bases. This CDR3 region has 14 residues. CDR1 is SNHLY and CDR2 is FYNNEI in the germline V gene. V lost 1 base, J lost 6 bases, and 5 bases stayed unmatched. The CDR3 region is CASSEGGLAGEQYF. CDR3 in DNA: TGTGCCAGCAGTGAAGGTGGACTAGCCGGCGAGCAGTACTTC.

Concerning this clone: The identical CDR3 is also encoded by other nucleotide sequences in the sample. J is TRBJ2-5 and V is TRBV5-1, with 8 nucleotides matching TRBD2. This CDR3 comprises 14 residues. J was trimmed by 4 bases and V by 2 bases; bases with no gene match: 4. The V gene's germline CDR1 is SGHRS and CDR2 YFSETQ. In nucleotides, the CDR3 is TGCGCCAGCAGCTTAGTTCTAGCGGGAGAGACCCAGTACTTC. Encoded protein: CASSLVLAGETQYF. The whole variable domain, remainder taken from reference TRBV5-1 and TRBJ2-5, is KAGVTQTPRYLIKTRGQQVTLSCSPISGHRSVSWYQQTPGQGLQFLFEYFSETQRNKGNFPGRFSGRQFSNSRSEMNVSTLELGDSALYLCASSLVLAGETQYFGPGTRLLVL.

This CDR3 reads CASRPQGGSSRGYTF. CDR3 DNA: TGTGCCAGCAGACCTCAAGGGGGAAGTTCTAGAGGCTACACCTTC. The chain couples TRBV28 to TRBJ1-2; maybe TRBD1 (6 bases). CDR1 MDHEN and CDR2 SYDVKM come from the germline V gene. Trimming removed 6 bases from V and 8 bases from J, with 22 bases in between. The CDR3 totals 15 residues.

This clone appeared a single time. The CDR3 region has the DNA TGCGCCAGCAGCTTGGCTACAGGGACGAGGCCCCAGCATTTT. It codes for CASSLATGTRPQHF. This chain links TRBV5-1 with TRBJ1-5, with D possibly matching TRBD1 (6 bases). Per germline, CDR1 SGHRS and CDR2 YFSETQ. This CDR3 has 14 amino acids. V was clipped by 0 bases and J by 9 bases, with 13 bases between them.

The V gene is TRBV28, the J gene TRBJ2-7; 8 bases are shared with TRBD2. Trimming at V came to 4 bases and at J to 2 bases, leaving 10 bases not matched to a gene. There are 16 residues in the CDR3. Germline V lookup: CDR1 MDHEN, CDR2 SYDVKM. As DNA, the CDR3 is TGTGCCAGCAGTTCTATTAGCGGGGTATTAACCTACGAGCAGTACTTC. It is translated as CASSSISGVLTYEQYF.

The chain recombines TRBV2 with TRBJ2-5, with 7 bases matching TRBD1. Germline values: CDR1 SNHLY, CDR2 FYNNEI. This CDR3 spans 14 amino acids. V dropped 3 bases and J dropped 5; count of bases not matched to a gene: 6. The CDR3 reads CASSDPTGSETQYF. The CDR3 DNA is TGTGCCAGCAGTGACCCGACAGGGTCGGAGACCCAGTACTTC. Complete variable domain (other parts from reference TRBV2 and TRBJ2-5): EPEVTQTPSHQVTQMGQEVILRCVPISNHLYFYWYRQILGQKVEFLVSFYNNEISEKSEIFDDQFSVERPDGSNFTLKIRSTKLEDSAMYFCASSDPTGSETQYFGPGTRLLVL.

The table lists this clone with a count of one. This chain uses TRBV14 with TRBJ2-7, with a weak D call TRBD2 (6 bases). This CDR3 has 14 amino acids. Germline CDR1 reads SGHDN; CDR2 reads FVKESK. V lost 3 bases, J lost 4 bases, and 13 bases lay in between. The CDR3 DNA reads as TGTGCCAGCAGCCATACTAGCCGCTGGTACGAGCAGTACTTC. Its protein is CASSHTSRWYEQYF.

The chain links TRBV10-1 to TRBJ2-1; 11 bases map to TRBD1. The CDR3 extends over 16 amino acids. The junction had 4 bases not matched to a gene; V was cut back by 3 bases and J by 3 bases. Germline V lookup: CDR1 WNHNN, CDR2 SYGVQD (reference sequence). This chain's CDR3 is CASSDLGTGGYNEQFF. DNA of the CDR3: TGCGCCAGCAGTGACCTAGGGACAGGGGGCTACAATGAGCAGTTCTTC.

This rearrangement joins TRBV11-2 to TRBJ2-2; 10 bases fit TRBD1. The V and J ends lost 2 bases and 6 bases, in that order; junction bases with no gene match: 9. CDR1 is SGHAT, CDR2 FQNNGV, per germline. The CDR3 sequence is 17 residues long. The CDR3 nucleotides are TGTGCCAGCAGCTTAAGGGTGGGACAGGGGAGTCCCGGGGAGCTGTTTTTT. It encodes CASSLRVGQGSPGELFF.

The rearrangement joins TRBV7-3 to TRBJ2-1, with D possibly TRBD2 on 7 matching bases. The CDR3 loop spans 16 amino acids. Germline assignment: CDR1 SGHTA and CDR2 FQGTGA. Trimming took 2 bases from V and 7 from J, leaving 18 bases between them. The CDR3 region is CASSLSRGRAENEQFF. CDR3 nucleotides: TGTGCCAGCAGCTTATCTAGGGGGAGGGCGGAAAATGAGCAGTTCTTC.

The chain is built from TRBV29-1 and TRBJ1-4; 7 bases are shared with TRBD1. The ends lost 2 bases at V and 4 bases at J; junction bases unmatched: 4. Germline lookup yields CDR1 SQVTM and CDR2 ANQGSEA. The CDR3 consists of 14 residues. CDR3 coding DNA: TGCAGCGTTGAAATCGGGGACAGTAATGAAAAACTGTTTTTT. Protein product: CSVEIGDSNEKLFF. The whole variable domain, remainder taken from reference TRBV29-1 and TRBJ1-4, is SAVISQKPSRDICQRGTSLTIQCQVDSQVTMMFWYRQQPGQSLTLIATANQGSEATYESGFVIDKFPISRPNLTFSTLTVSNMSPEDSSIYLCSVEIGDSNEKLFFGSGTQLSVL.

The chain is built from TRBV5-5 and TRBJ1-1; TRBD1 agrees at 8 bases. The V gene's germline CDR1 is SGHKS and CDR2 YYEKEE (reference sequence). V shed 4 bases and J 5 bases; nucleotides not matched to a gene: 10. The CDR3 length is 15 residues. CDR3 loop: CASSNSDRAGTEAFF. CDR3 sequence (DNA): TGTGCCAGCAGCAACTCGGACAGGGCGGGAACTGAAGCTTTCTTT.

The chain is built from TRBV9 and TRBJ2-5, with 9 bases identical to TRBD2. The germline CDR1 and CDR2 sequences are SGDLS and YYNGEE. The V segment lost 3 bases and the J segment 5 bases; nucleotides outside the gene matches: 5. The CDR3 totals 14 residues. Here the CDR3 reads CASSAIAGVETQYF. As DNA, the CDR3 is TGTGCCAGCAGCGCTATAGCGGGAGTGGAGACCCAGTACTTC.

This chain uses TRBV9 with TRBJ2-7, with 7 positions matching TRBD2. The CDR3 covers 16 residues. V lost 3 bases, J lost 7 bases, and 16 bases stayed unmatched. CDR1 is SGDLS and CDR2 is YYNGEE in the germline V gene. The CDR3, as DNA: TGTGCCAGCAGCGCCACCGAGGGCTCCCACGGGGGGGAGCAGTACTTC. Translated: CASSATEGSHGGEQYF. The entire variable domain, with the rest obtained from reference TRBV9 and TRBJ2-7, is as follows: DSGVTQTPKHLITATGQRVTLRCSPRSGDLSVYWYQQSLDQGLQFLIQYYNGEERAKGNILERFSAQQFPDLHSELNLSSLELGDSALYFCASSATEGSHGGEQYFGPGTRLTVT.

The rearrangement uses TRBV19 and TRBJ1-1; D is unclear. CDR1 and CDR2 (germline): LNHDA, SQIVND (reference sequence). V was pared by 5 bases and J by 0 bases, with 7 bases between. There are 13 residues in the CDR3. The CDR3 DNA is TGTGCCAGTAGTCGGGATTTGAACACTGAAGCTTTCTTT. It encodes CASSRDLNTEAFF.